This TCR beta chain derives from a study of shared clonotypes between healthy human individuals. Study-wide results and limits: The expectation was that sequencing depth would affect clonotype sharing among donors.

Germline V gene data show CDR1 as SGHTA and CDR2 as FQGNSA. V was pared by 5 bases and J by 2 bases, with 16 bases between. The CDR3 totals 16 residues. A remark on this clone: The antigen is undetermined.

Unsorted samples drew genomic DNA from about 100 million PBMCs. TCRdb keeps only in-frame clones here, not all; method: immunoSEQ multiplex PCR. Of about half a million clones in the sample, around 79% were seen once. This clonotype was sampled from a woman aged 40-49 years in good health. Some clones in this sample may be carry-over from other donors' samples. The chain recombines TRBV7-2 with TRBJ1-5; D might be TRBD1 (6 bases). The sample comprised PBMCs. The CDR3 DNA reads as TGTGCCAGCAGCCGGAGCTGGGGGGCTGGCAATCAGCCCCAGCATTTT. Protein product: CASSRSWGAGNQPQHF.